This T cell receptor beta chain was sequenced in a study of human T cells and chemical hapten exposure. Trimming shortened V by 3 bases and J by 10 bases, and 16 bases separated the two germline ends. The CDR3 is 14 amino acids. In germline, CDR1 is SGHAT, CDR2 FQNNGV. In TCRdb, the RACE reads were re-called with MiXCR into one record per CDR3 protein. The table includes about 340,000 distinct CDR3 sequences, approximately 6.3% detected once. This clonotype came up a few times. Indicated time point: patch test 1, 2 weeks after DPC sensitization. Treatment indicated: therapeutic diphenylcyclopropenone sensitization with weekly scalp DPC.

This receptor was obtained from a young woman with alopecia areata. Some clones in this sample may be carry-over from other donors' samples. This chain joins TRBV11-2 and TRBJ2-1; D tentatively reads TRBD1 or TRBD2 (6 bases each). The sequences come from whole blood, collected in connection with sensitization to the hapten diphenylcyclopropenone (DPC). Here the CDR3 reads CASSFAGGGLEQFF. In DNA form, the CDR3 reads TGTGCCAGCAGCTTTGCAGGAGGGGGTTTGGAGCAGTTCTTC. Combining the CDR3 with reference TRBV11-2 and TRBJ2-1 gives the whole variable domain EAGVAQSPRYKIIEKRQSVAFWCNPISGHATLYWYQQILGQGPKLLIQFQNNGVVDDSQLPKDRFSAERLKGVDSTLKIQPAKLEDSAVYLCASSFAGGGLEQFFGPGTRLTVL.